The present T cell receptor beta chain was sequenced within a study of blood T cell repertoires in COVID-19. Study-wide background: Samples came from the United States, Italy and Spain, spanning acute and convalescent COVID-19. T cells, B-cell-depleted T cells, or PBMCs supplied cDNA or gDNA.

One Seattle source followed patients from active infection through their disease course. Assay: immunoSEQ multiplex PCR; the TCRdb copy retains only in-frame clones and omits some. The repertoire holds 300,000 to 400,000 clones, over 70% seen once, with about 6% in the top ten. V gave up 7 bases and J gave up 7 bases; unmatched junction bases: 20. The V gene's germline CDR1 is LNHDA and CDR2 SQIVND (reference sequence). This CDR3 has 19 residues. This TCR derives from a woman aged 45-60 years with COVID-19, enrolled during active disease. The sequenced material came from peripheral blood. The V and J genes are TRBV19 and TRBJ2-1, with 12 bases fitting TRBD2. The CDR3 DNA reads as TGTGCCAGTAACCCCAACCTCCTAGCGGGAGGGACTCCCGGGAATGAGCAGTTCTTC. Protein product: CASNPNLLAGGTPGNEQFF.